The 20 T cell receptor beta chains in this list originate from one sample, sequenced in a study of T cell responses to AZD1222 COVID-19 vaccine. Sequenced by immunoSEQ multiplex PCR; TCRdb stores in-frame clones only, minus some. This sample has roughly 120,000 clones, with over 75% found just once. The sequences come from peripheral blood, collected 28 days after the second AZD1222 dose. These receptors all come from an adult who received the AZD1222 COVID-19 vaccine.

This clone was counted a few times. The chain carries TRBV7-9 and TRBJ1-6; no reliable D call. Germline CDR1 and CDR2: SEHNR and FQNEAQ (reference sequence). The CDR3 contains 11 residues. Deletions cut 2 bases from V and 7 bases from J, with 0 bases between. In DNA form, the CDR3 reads TGTGCCAGCAGCTTAAATTCACCCCTCCACTTT. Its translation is CASSLNSPLHF.

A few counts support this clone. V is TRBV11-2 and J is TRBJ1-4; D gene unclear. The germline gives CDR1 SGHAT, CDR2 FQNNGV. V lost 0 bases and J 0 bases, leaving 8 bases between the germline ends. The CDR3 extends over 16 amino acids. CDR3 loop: CASSLDLVATNEKLFF. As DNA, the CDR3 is TGTGCCAGCAGCTTAGATCTTGTTGCAACTAATGAAAAACTGTTTTTT.

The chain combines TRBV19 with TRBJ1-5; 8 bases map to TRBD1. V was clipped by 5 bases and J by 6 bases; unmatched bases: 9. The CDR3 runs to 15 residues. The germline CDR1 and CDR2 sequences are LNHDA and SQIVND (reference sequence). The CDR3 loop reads CASSAYLTGVQPQHF. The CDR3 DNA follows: TGTGCCAGTAGTGCCTATTTGACAGGGGTTCAGCCCCAGCATTTT.

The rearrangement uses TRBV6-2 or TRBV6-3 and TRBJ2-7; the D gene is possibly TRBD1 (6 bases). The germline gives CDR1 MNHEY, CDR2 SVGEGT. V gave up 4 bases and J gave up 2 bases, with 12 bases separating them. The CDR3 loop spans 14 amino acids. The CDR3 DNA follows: TGTGCCAGCAGTTGGGGGCAGGGCACCTACGAGCAGTACTTC. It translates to CASSWGQGTYEQYF.

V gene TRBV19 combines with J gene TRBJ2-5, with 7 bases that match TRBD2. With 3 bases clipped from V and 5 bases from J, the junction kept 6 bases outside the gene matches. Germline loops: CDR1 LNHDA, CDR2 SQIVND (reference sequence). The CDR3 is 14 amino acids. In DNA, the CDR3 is TGTGCCAGTAGTATTGACGGGAGGCGCGAGACCCAGTACTTC. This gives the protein CASSIDGRRETQYF. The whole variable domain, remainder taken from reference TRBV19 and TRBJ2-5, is DGGITQSPKYLFRKEGQNVTLSCEQNLNHDAMYWYRQDPGQGLRLIYYSQIVNDFQKGDIAEGYSVSREKKESFPLTVTSAQKNPTAFYLCASSIDGRRETQYFGPGTRLLVL.

CDR3 coding DNA: TGTGCCAGCAGCTTTTCGGGACTAGCGGGAGACTCAGGCGAGCAGTACTTC. Amino acids: CASSFSGLAGDSGEQYF. The chain has TRBV7-9 and TRBJ2-7; 14 positions match TRBD2. The CDR3 spans 17 residues. The germline V gene encodes CDR1 SEHNR and CDR2 FQNEAQ (reference sequence). V lost 3 bases, J lost 6 bases, and 10 bases stayed unmatched.

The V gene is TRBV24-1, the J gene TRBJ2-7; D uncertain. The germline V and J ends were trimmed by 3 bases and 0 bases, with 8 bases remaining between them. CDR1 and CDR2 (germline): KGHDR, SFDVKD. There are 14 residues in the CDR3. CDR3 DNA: TGTGCCACCAGTGATCCCAGGAGCTCCTACGAGCAGTACTTC. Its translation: CATSDPRSSYEQYF.

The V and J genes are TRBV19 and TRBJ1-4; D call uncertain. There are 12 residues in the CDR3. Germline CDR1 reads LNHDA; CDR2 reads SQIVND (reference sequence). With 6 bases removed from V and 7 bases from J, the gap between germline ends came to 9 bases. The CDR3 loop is CASSRRREKLFF. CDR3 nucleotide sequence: TGTGCCAGTAGCAGAAGACGTGAAAAACTGTTTTTT.

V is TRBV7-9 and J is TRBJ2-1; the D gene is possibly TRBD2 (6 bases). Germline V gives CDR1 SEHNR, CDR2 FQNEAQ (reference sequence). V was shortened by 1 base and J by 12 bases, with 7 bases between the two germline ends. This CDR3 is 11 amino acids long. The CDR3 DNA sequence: TGTGCCAGCAGCTTAGTGGGGGGGCAGTTCTTC. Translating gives CASSLVGGQFF.

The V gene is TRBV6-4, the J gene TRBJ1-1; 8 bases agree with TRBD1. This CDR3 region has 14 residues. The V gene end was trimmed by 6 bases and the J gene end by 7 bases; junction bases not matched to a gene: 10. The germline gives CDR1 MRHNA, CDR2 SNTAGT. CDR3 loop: CASSATGATGEAFF. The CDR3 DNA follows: TGTGCCAGCAGCGCGACAGGGGCAACGGGTGAAGCTTTCTTT.

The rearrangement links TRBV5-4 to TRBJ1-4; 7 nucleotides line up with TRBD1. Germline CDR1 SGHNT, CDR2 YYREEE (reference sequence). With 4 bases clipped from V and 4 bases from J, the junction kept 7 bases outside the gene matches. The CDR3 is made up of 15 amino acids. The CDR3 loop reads CASSVKNRGNEKLFF. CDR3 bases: TGTGCCAGCAGCGTGAAAAACAGGGGTAATGAAAAACTGTTTTTT.

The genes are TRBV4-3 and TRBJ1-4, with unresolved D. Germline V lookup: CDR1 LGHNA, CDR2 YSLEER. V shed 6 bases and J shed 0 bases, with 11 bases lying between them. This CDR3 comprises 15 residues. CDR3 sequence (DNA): TGCGCCAGCAGTCAACGGGTTGCAACTAATGAAAAACTGTTTTTT. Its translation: CASSQRVATNEKLFF.

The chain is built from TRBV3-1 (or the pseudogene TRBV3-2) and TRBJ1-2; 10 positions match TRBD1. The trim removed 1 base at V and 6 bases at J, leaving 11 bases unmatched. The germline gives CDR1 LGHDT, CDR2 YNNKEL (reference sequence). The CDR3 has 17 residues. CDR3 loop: CASSQAGTGAFFNGYTF. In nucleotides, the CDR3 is TGTGCCAGCAGCCAAGCCGGGACAGGGGCCTTTTTCAATGGCTACACCTTC.

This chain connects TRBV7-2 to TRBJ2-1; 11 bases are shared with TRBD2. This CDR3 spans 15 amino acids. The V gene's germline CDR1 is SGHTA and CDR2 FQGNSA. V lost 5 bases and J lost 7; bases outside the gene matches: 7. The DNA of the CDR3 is TGTGCCAGCAGCCCTGTAGCGGGAGGGTCAAATGAGCAGTTCTTC. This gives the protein CASSPVAGGSNEQFF.

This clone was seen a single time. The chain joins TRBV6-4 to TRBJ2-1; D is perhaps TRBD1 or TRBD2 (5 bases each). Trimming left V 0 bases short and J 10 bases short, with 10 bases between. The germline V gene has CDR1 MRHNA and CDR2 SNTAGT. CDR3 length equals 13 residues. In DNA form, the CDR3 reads TGTGCCAGCAGTGACTCAGGGGAGCACGAGCAGTTCTTC. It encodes CASSDSGEHEQFF.

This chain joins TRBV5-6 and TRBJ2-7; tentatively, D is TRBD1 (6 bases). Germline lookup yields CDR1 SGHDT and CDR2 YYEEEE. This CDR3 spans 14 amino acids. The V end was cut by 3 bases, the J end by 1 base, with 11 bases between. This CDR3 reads CASSYRQVSYEQYF. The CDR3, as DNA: TGTGCCAGCAGCTATCGACAGGTTTCCTACGAGCAGTACTTC. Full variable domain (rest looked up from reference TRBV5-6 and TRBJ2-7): DAGVTQSPTHLIKTRGQQVTLRCSPKSGHDTVSWYQQALGQGPQFIFQYYEEEERQRGNFPDRFSGHQFPNYSSELNVNALLLGDSALYLCASSYRQVSYEQYFGPGTRLTVT.

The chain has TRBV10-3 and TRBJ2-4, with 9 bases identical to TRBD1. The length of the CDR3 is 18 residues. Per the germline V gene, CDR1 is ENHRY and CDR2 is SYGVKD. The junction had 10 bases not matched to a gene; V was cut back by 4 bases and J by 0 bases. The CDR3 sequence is CAISAGNGQGKAKNIQYF. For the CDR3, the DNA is TGTGCCATCAGTGCAGGAAACGGACAGGGGAAAGCCAAAAACATTCAGTACTTC.

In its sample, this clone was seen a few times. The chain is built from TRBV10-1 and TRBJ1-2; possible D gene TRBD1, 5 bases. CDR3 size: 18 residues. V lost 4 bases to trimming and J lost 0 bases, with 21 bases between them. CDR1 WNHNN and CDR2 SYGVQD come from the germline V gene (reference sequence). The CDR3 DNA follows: TGCGCCAGCAGTGGGCAGGGAAGAGTTACTTTAGCTAACTATGGCTACACCTTC. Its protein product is CASSGQGRVTLANYGYTF.

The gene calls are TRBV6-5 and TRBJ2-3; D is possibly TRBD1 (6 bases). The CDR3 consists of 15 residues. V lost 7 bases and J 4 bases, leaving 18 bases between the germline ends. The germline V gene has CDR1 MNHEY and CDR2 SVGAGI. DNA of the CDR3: TGTGCCAGCACCCAATGGGGACAAGATTCAGATACGCAGTATTTT. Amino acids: CASTQWGQDSDTQYF.

The DNA of the CDR3 is TGTGCCAGCAGTCGGCAGGGGTATGGCTACACCTTC. This translates into CASSRQGYGYTF. This chain uses TRBV6-6 with TRBJ1-2, with D perhaps matching TRBD1 (6 bases). CDR3 length equals 12 residues. Germline CDR1 MNHNY, CDR2 SVGAGI (reference sequence). V dropped 5 bases and J dropped 5 bases, with 9 bases sitting between them.